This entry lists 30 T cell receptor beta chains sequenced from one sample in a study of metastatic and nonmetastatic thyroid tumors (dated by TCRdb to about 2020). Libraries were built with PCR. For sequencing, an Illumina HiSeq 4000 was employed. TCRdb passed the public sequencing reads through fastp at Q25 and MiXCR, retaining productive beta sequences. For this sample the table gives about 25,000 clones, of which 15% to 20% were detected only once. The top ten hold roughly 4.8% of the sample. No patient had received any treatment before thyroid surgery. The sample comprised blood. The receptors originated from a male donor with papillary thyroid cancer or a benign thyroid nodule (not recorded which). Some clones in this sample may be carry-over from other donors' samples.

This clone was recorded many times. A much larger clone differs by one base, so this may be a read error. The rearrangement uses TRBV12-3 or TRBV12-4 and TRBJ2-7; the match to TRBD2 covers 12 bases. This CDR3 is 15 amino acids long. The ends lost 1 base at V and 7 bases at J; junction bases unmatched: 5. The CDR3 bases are TGTGCCAGCAGTTTAGGGACTAGCGGGACTGGAGAGCAGTACTTC. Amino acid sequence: CASSLGTSGTGEQYF.

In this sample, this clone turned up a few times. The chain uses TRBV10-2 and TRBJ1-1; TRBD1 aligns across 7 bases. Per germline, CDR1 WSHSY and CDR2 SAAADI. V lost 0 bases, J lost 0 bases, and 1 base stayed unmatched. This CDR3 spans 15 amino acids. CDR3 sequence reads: CASSESTGMNTEAFF. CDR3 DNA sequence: TGCGCCAGCAGTGAGTCGACAGGGATGAACACTGAAGCTTTCTTT.

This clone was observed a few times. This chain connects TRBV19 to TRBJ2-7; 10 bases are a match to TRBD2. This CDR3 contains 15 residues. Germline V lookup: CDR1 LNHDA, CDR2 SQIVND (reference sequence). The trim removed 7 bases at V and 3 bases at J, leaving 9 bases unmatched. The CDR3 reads CASTVSSGRIYEQYF. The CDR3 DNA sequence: TGTGCCAGTACTGTCTCTAGCGGGAGAATCTACGAGCAGTACTTC.

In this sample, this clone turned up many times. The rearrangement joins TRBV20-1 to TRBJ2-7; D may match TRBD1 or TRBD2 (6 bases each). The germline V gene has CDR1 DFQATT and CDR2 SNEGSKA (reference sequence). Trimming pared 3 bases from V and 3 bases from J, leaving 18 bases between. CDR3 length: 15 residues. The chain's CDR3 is CSARHSGGGLYEQYF. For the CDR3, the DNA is TGCAGTGCTAGGCACAGCGGAGGGGGACTCTACGAGCAGTACTTC.

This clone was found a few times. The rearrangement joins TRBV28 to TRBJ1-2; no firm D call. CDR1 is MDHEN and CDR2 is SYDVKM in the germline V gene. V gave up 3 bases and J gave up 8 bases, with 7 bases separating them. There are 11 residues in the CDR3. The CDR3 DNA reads TGTGCCAGCAGTTTGGACCTAGGCTACACCTTC. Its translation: CASSLDLGYTF.

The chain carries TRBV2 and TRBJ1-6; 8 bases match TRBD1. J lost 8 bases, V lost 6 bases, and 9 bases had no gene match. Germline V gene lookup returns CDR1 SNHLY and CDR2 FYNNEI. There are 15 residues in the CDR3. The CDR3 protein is CASRGGAGGDSPLHF. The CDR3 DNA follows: TGTGCCAGCAGGGGGGGGGCAGGGGGCGATTCACCCCTCCACTTT. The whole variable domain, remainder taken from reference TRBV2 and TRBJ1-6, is EPEVTQTPSHQVTQMGQEVILRCVPISNHLYFYWYRQILGQKVEFLVSFYNNEISEKSEIFDDQFSVERPDGSNFTLKIRSTKLEDSAMYFCASRGGAGGDSPLHFGNGTRLTVT.

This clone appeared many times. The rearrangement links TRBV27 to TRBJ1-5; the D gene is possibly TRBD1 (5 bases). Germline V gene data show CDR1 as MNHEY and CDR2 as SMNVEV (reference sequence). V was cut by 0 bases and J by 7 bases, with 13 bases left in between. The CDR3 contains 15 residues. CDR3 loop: CASSLSTGGEQPQHF. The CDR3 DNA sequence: TGTGCCAGCAGTTTATCAACGGGGGGGGAACAGCCCCAGCATTTT.

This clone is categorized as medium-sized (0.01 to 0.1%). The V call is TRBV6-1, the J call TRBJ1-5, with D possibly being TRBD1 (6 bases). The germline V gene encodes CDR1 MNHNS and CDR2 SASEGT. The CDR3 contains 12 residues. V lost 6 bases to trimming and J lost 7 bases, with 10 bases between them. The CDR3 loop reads CASRQGGQPQHF. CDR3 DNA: TGTGCCAGCAGACAGGGAGGGCAGCCCCAGCATTTT.

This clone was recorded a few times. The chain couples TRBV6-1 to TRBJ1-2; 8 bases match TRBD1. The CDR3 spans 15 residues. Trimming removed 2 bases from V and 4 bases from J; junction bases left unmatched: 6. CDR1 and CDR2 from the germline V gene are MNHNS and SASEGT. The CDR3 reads CASSERTGLVYGYTF. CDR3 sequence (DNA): TGTGCCAGCAGTGAACGGACAGGGTTGGTCTATGGCTACACCTTC.

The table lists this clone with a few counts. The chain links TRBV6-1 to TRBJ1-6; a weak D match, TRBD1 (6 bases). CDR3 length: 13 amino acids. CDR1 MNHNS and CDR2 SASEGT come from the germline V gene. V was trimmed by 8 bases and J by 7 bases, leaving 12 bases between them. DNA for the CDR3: TGTGCCAGCGGAGGACAGCCAAATTCACCCCTCCACTTT. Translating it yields CASGGQPNSPLHF.

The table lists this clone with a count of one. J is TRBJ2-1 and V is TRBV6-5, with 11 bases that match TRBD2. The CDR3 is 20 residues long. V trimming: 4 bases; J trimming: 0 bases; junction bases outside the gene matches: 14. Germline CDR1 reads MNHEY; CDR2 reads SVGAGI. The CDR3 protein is CASSSRLAGREGRSYNEQFF. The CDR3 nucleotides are TGTGCCAGCAGTTCCAGACTAGCGGGGCGGGAGGGCCGCTCCTACAATGAGCAGTTCTTC.

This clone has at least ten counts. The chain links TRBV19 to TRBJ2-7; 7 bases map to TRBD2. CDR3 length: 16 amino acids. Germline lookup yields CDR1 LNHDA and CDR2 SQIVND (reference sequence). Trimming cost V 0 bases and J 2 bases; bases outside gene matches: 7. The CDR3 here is CASSIDHGGSPYEQYF. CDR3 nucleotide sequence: TGTGCCAGTAGTATAGATCACGGCGGGAGCCCCTACGAGCAGTACTTC.

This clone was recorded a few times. DNA for the CDR3: TGTGCCATCAGTGAGGGGCCCGGGGCCGAGAACTATGGCTACACCTTC. It specifies CAISEGPGAENYGYTF. The rearrangement uses TRBV10-3 and TRBJ1-2, with TRBD1 as a possible D gene (5 bases). This CDR3 region has 16 residues. Germline CDR1 reads ENHRY; CDR2 reads SYGVKD. Trimming took off 2 bases at V and 2 bases at J, with 15 bases between the two ends.

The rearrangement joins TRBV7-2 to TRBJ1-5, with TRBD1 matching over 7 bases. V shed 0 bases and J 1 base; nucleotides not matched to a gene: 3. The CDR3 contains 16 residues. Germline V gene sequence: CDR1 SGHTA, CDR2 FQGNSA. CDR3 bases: TGTGCCAGCAGCTTAGCAGGGGGCGCCAGCAATCAGCCCCAGCATTTT. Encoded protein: CASSLAGGASNQPQHF.

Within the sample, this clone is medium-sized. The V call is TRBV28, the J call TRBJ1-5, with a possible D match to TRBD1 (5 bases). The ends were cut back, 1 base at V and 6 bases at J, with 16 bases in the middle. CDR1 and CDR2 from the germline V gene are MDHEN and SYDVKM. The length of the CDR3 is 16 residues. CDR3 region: CASSLFGTAGRQPQHF. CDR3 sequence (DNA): TGTGCCAGCAGTTTATTCGGGACTGCCGGTCGTCAGCCCCAGCATTTT.

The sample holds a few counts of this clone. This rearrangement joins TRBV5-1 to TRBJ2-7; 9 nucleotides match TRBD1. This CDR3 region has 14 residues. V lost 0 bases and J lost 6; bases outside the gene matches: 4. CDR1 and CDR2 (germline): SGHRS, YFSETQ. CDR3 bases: TGCGCCAGCAGCTTGGTGGACAGGGGTGGCGAGCAGTACTTC. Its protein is CASSLVDRGGEQYF.

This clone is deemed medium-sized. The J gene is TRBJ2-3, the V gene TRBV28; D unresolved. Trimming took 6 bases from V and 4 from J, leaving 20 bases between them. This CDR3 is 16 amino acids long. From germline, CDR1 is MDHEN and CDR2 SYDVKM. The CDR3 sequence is CASSLPGSAYSDTQYF. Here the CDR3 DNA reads TGTGCCAGCAGCCTCCCCGGCAGTGCTTACTCAGATACGCAGTATTTT.

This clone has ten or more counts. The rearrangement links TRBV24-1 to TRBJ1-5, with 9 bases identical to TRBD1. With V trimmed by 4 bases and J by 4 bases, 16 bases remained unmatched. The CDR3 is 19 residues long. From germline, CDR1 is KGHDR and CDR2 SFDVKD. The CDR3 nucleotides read TGTGCCACCAGTGACACCGGGACAGGGTCCTCCTATCCAAATCAGCCCCAGCATTTT. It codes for CATSDTGTGSSYPNQPQHF.

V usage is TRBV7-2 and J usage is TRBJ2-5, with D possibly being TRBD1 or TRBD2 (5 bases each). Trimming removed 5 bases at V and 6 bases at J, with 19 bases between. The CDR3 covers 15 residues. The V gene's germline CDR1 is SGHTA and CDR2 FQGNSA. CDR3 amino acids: CASSPPGPSPKTQYF. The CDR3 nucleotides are TGTGCCAGCAGCCCCCCGGGGCCATCGCCGAAGACCCAGTACTTC.

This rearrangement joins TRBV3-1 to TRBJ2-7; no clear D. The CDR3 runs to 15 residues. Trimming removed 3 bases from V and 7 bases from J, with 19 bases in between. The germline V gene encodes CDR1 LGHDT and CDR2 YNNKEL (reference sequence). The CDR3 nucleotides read TGTGCCAGCAGCCACCTTTCTGTGGTGTACGGGGAGCAGTACTTC. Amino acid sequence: CASSHLSVVYGEQYF.

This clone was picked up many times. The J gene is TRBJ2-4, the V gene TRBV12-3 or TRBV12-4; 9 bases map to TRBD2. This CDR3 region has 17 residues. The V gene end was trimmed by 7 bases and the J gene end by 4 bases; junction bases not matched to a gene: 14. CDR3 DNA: TGTGCCAGCACCCCATCGGCGGGAGGGCCCTTTAAAAACATTCAGTACTTC. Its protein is CASTPSAGGPFKNIQYF.

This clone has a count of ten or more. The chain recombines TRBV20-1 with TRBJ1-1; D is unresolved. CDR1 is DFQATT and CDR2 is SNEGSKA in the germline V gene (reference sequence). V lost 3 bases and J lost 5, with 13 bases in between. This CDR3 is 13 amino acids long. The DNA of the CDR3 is TGCAGTGCTAGTCGGAGGGTTTATACTGAAGCTTTCTTT. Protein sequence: CSASRRVYTEAFF.

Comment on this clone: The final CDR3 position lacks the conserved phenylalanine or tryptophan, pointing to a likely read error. The chain's CDR3 is CASRGAVGELFV. CDR3 DNA sequence: TGTGCCAGCAGGGGGGCAGTCGGGGAGCTGTTTGTT. The chain couples TRBV28 to TRBJ2-2; weak D call: TRBD1 (6 bases). Germline loops: CDR1 MDHEN, CDR2 SYDVKM. The CDR3 has 12 residues. The ends were cut back, 6 bases at V and 7 bases at J, with 9 bases in the middle.

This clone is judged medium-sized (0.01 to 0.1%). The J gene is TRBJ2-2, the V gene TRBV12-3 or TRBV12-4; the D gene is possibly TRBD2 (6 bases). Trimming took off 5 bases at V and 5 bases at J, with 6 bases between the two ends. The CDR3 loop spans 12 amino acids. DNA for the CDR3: TGTGCCAGCAGTGCGGGAACCGGGGAGCTGTTTTTT. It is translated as CASSAGTGELFF.

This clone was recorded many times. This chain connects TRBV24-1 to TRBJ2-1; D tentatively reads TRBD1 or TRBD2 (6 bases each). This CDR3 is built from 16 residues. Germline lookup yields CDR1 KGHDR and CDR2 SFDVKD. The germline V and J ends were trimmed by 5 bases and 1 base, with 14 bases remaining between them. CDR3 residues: CATSGSGASSYNEQFF. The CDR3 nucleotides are TGTGCCACCAGTGGTTCGGGGGCAAGTTCCTACAATGAGCAGTTCTTC.

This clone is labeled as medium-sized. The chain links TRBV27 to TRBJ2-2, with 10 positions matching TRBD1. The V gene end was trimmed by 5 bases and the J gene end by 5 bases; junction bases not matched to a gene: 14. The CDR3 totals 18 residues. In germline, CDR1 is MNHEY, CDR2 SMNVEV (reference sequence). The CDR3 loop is CASSTIKTGGGVTGELFF. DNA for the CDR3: TGTGCCAGCAGTACCATAAAGACAGGGGGCGGAGTGACCGGGGAGCTGTTTTTT.

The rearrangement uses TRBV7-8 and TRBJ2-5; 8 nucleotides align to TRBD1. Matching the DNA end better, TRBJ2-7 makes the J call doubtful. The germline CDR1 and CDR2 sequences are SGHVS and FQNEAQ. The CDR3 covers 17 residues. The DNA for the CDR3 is TGTGCCAGCAGCTTAGTCCGAAGGGACAGGAGAGTCTACGAGCAGTACTTC. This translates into CASSLVRRDRRVYEQYF.

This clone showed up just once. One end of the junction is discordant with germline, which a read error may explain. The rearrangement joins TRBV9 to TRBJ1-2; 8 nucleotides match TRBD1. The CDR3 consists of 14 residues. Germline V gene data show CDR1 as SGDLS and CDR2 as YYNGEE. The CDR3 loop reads CASSAGTGAYDYTF. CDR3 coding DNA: TGTGCCAGCAGCGCCGGGACAGGTGCCTATGACTACACCTTC. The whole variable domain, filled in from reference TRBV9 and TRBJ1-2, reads DSGVTQTPKHLITATGQRVTLRCSPRSGDLSVYWYQQSLDQGLQFLIQYYNGEERAKGNILERFSAQQFPDLHSELNLSSLELGDSALYFCASSAGTGAYDYTFGSGTRLTVV.

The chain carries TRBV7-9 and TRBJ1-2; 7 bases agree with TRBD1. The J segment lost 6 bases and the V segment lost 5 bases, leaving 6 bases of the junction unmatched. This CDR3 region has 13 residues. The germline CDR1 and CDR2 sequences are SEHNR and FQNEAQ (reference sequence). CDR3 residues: CASSVTGADGYTF. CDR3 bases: TGTGCCAGCAGCGTAACAGGGGCTGATGGCTACACCTTC.

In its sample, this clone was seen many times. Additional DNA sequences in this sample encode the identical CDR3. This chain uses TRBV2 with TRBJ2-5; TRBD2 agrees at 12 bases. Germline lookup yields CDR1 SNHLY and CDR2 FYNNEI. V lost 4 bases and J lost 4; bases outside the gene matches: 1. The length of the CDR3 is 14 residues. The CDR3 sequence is CASSAGLAGETQYF. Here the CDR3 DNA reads TGTGCCAGCAGTGCGGGACTAGCGGGAGAGACCCAGTACTTC. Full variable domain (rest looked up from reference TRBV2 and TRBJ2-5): EPEVTQTPSHQVTQMGQEVILRCVPISNHLYFYWYRQILGQKVEFLVSFYNNEISEKSEIFDDQFSVERPDGSNFTLKIRSTKLEDSAMYFCASSAGLAGETQYFGPGTRLLVL.